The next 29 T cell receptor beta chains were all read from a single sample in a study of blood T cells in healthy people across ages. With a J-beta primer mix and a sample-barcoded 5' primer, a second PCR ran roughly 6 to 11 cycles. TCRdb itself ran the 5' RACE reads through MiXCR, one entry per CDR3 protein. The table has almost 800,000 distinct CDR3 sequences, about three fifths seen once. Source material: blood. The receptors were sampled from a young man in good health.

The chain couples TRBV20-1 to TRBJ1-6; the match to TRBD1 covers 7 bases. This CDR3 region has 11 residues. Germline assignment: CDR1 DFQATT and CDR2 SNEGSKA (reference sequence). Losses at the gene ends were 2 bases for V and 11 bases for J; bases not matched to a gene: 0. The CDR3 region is CSARRGPPLHF. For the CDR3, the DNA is TGCAGTGCTAGAAGGGGGCCACCCCTCCACTTT.

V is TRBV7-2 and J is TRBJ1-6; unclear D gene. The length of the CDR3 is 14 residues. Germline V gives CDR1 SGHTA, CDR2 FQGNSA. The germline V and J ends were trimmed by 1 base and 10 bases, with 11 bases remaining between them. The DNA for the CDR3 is TGTGCCAGCAGCTTAGGGGAATGGGGATCACCCCTCCACTTT. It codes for CASSLGEWGSPLHF.

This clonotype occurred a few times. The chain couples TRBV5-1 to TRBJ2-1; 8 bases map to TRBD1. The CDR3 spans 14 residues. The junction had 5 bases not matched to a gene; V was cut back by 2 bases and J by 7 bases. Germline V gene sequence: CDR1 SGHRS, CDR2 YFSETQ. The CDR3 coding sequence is TGCGCCAGCAGCTTCGGGACAGGTGAAAATGAGCAGTTCTTC. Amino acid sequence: CASSFGTGENEQFF.

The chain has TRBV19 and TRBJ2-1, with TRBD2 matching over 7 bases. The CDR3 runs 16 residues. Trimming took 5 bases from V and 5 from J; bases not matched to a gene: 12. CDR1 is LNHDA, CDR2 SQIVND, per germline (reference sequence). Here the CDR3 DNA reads TGTGCCAGTAGTGTTTTAGCTAGCGGACTTAACAATGAGCAGTTCTTC. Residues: CASSVLASGLNNEQFF.

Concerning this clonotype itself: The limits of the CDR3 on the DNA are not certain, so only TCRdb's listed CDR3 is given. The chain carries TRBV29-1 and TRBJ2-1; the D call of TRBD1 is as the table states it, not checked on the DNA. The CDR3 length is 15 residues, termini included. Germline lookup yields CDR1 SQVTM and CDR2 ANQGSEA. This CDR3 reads CSVEGPSGRDNGQFF.

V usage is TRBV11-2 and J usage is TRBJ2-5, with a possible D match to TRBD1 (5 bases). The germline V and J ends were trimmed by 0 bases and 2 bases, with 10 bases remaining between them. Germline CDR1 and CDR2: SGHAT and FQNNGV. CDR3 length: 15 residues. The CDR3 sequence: CASSLDFRAQETQYF. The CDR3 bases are TGTGCCAGCAGCTTAGATTTCAGGGCACAAGAGACCCAGTACTTC.

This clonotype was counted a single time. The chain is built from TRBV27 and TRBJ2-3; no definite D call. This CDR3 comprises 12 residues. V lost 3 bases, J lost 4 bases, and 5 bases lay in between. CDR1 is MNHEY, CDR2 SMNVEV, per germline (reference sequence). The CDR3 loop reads CASSFYPDTQYF. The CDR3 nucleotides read TGTGCCAGCAGTTTTTATCCAGATACGCAGTATTTT.

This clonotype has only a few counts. The CDR3 DNA sequence: TGCAGTGCTCTGAGGCTCGGGACTAGCAGCTACGAGCAGTACTTC. It translates to CSALRLGTSSYEQYF. The chain couples TRBV20-1 to TRBJ2-7; 9 bases align to TRBD2. CDR1 and CDR2 (germline): DFQATT, SNEGSKA (reference sequence). J lost 3 bases, V lost 5 bases, and 11 bases had no gene match. There are 15 residues in the CDR3.

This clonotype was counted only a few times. The CDR3 protein is CSAIDNIMLYGYTF. CDR3 in DNA: TGCAGTGCTATCGATAACATAATGCTCTATGGCTACACCTTC. The chain links TRBV20-1 to TRBJ1-2; D not certain. The germline V gene has CDR1 DFQATT and CDR2 SNEGSKA (reference sequence). The CDR3 runs to 14 residues. Trimming removed 4 bases from V and 4 bases from J, with 16 bases in between.

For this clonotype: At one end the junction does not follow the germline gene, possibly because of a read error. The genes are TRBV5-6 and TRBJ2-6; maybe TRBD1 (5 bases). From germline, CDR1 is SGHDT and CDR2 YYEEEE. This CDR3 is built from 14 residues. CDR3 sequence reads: CASSREGGANVRTF. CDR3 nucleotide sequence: TGTGCCAGCAGCCGAGAAGGTGGGGCCAACGTCCGGACTTTC.

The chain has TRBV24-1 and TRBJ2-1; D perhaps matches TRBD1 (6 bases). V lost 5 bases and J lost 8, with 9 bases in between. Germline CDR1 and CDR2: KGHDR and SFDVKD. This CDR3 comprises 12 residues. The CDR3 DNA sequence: TGTGCCACCAGTGGGACAGTCCATGAGCAGTTCTTC. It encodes CATSGTVHEQFF.

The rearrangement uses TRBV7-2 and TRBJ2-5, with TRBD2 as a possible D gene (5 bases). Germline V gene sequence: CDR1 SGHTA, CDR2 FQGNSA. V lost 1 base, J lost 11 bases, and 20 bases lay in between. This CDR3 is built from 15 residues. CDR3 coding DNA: TGTGCCAGCAGCTTAGTGCAGCGGACGACCCCTCGGCAGTACTTC. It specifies CASSLVQRTTPRQYF. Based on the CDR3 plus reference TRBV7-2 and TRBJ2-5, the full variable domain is GAGVSQSPSNKVTEKGKDVELRCDPISGHTALYWYRQSLGQGLEFLIYFQGNSAPDKSGLPSDRFSAERTGGSVSTLTIQRTQQEDSAVYLCASSLVQRTTPRQYFGPGTRLLVL.

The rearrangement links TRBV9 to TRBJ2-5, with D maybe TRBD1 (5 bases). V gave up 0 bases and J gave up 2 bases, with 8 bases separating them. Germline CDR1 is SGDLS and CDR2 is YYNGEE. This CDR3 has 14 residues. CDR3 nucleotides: TGTGCCAGCAGCGTAGGACGGACACAAGAGACCCAGTACTTC. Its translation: CASSVGRTQETQYF.

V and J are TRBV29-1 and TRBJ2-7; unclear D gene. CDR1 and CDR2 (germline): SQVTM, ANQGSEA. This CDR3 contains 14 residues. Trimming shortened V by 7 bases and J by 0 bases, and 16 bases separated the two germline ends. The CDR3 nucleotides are TGCAGCGCCTCCGACTCGACGCGCTCCTACGAGCAGTACTTC. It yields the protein CSASDSTRSYEQYF.

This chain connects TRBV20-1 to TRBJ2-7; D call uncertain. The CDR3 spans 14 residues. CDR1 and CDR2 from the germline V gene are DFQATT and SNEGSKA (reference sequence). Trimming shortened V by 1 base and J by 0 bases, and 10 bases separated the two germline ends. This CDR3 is CSARAPLPSYEQYF. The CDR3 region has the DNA TGCAGTGCTAGAGCCCCACTTCCCTCCTACGAGCAGTACTTC.

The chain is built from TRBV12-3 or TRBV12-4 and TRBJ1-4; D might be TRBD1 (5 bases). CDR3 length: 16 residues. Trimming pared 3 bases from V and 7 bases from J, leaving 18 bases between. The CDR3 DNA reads TGTGCCAGCAGTTTTCAAAGGGGCGCTGGAATTGAAAAACTGTTTTTT. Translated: CASSFQRGAGIEKLFF.

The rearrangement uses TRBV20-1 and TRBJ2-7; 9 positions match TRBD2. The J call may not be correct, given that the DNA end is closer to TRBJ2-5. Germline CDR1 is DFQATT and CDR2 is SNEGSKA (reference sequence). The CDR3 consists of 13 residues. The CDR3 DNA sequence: TGCAGTGCCCTCGGGACTAGCCAGGGGACCCAGTACTTC. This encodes CSALGTSQGTQYF.

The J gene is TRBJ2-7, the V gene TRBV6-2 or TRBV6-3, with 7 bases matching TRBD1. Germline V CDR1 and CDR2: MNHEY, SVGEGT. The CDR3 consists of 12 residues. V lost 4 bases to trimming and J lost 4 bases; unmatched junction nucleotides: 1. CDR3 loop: CASSWDRYEQYF. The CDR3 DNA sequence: TGTGCCAGCAGTTGGGACAGATACGAGCAGTACTTC.

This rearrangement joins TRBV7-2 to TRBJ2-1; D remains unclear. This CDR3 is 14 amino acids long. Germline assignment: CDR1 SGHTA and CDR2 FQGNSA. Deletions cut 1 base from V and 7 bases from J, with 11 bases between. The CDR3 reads CASSLELAGNEQFF. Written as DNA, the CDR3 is TGTGCCAGCAGCTTAGAGTTAGCCGGGAATGAGCAGTTCTTC.

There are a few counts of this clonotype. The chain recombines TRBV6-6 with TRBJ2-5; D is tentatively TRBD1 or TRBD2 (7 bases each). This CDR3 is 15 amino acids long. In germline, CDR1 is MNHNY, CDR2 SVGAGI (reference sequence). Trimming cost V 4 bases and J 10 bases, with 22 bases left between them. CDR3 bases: TGTGCCAGCAGTTGGTTGCAGGGGGGGGTTGAGGGCCAGTACTTC. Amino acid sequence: CASSWLQGGVEGQYF.

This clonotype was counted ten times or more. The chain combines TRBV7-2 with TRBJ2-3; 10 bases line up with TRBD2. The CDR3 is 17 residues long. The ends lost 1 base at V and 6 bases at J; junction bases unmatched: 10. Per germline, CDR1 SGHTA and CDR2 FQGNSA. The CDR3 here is CASSLGPPSGGGDTQYF. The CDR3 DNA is TGTGCCAGCAGCTTAGGGCCCCCTAGCGGGGGTGGGGATACGCAGTATTTT.

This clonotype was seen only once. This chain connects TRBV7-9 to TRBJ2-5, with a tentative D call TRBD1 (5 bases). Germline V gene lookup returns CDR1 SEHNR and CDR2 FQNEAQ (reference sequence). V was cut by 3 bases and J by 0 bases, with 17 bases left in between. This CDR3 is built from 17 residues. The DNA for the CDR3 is TGTGCCAGCAGCTTGGTCAGGGTTCACAGAGACCAAGAGACCCAGTACTTC. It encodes CASSLVRVHRDQETQYF.

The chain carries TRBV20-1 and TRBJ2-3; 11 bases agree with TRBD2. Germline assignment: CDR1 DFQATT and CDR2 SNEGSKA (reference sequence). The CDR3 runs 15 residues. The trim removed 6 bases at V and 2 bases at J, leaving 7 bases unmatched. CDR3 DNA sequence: TGCAGTGCGCAACTAGCGGGGGTCTTCACAGATACGCAGTATTTT. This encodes CSAQLAGVFTDTQYF.

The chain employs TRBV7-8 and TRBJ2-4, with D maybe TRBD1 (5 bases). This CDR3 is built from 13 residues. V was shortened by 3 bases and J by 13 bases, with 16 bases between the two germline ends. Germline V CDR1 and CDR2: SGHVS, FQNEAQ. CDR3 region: CASSFGFLGAQYF. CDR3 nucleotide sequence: TGTGCCAGCAGCTTCGGATTCCTTGGGGCCCAGTACTTC. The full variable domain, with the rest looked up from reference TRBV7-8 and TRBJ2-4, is GAGVSQSPRYKVAKRGQDVALRCDPISGHVSLFWYQQALGQGPEFLTYFQNEAQLDKSGLPSDRFFAERPEGSVSTLKIQRTQQEDSAVYLCASSFGFLGAQYFGAGTRLSVL.

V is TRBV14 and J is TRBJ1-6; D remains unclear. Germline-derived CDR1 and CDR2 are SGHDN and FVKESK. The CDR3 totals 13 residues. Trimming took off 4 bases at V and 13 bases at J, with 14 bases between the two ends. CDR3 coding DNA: TGTGCCAGCAGCCTGGAACTCCGGGCCCCCCTCCACTTT. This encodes CASSLELRAPLHF.

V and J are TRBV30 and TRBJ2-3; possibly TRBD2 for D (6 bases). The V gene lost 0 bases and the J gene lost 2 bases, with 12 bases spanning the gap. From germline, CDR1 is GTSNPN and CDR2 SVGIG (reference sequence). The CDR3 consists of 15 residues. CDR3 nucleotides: TGTGCCTGGAGTGTACTGTCTAGCGCCACAGATACGCAGTATTTT. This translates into CAWSVLSSATDTQYF.

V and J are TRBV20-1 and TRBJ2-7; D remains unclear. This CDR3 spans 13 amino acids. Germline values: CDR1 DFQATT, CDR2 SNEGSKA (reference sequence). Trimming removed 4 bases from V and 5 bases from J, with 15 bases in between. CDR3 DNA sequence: TGCAGTGCTACGGCCAGACGCCCAGACGAGCAGTACTTC. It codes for CSATARRPDEQYF.

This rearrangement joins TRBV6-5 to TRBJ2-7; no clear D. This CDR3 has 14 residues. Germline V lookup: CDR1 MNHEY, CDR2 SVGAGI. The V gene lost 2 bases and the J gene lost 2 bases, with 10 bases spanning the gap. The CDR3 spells CASSYRSPTYEQYF. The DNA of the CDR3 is TGTGCCAGCAGTTACCGGTCCCCTACCTACGAGCAGTACTTC.

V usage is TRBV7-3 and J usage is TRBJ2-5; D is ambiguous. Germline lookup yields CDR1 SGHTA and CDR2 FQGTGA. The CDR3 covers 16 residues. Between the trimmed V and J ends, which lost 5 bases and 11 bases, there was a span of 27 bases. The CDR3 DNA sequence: TGTGCCAGCAGCCCCCAGCCAGCAAAGTCGTACAATGAGCAGTACTTC. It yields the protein CASSPQPAKSYNEQYF.